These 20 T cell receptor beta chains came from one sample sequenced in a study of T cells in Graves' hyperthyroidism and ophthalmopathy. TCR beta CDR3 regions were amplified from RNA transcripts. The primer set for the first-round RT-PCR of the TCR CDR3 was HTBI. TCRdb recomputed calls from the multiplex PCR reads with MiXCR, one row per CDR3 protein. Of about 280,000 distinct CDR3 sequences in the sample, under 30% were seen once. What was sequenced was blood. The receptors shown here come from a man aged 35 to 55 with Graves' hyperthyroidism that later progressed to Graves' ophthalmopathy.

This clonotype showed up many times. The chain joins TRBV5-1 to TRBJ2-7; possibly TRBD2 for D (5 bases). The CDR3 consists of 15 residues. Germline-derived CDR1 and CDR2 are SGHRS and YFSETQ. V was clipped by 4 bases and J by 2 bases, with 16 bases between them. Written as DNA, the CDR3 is TGCGCCAGCAGCCTTAGGACTTCTAGAACCTACGAGCAGTACTTC. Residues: CASSLRTSRTYEQYF.

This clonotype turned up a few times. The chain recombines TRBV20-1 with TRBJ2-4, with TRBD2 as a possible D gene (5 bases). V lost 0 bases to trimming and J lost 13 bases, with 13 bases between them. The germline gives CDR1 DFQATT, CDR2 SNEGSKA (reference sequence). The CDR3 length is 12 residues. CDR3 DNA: TGCAGTGCTAGAGATTTAAGGACTCTACAGTACTTC. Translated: CSARDLRTLQYF.

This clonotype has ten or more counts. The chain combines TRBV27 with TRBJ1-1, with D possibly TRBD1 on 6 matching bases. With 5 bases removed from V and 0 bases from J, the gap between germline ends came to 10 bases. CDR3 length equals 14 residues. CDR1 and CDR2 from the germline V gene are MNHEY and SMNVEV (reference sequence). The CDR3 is CASSPQGVNTEAFF. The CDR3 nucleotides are TGTGCCAGCAGTCCACAGGGAGTGAACACTGAAGCTTTCTTT.

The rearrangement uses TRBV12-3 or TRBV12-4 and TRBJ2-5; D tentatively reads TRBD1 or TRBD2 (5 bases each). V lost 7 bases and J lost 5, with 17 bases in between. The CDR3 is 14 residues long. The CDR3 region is CASKGRAVPETQYF. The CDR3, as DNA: TGTGCCAGCAAGGGACGGGCCGTCCCTGAGACCCAGTACTTC.

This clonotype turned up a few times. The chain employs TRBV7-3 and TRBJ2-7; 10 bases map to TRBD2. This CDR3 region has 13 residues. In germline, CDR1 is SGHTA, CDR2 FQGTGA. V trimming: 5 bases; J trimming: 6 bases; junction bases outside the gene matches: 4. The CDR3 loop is CASSQAGGPEQYF. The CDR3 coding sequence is TGTGCCAGCAGCCAAGCGGGAGGGCCCGAGCAGTACTTC.

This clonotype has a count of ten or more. CDR3 protein: CASSPSGSETQYF. The DNA for the CDR3 is TGTGCCAGCAGCCCAAGCGGGAGTGAGACCCAGTACTTC. This rearrangement joins TRBV12-3 or TRBV12-4 to TRBJ2-5, with 8 bases fitting TRBD2. V trimming: 6 bases; J trimming: 5 bases; junction bases outside the gene matches: 5. This CDR3 has 13 residues.

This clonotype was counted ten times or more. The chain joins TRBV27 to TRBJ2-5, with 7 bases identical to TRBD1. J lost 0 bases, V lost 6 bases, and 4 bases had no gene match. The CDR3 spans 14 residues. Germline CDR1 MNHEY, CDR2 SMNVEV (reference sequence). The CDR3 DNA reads TGTGCCAGCAGACCGGGACAGTACCAAGAGACCCAGTACTTC. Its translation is CASRPGQYQETQYF.

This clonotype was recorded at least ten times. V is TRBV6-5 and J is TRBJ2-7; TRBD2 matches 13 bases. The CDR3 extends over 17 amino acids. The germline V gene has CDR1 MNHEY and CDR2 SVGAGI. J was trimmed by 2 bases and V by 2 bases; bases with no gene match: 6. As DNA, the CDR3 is TGTGCCAGCAGTTACCGGTTGGGGACTAGCGGGACCTACGAGCAGTACTTC. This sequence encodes CASSYRLGTSGTYEQYF.

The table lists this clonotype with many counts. CDR3: CASSPRDRSIGELFF. The CDR3 DNA sequence: TGTGCCAGCAGTCCCCGGGACAGGTCTATCGGGGAGCTGTTTTTT. This chain connects TRBV2 to TRBJ2-2, with 8 bases matching TRBD1. V shed 5 bases, J shed 7 bases, and the junction held 9 bases outside the gene matches. The germline V gene has CDR1 SNHLY and CDR2 FYNNEI. The CDR3 is 15 amino acids.

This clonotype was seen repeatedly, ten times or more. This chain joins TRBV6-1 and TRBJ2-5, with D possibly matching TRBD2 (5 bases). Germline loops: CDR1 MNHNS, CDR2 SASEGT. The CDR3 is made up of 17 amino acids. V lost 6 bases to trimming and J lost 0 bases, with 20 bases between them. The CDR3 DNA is TGTGCCAGCAGCTCCACCCTAGCTTGGAGAAACCAAGAGACCCAGTACTTC. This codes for CASSSTLAWRNQETQYF.

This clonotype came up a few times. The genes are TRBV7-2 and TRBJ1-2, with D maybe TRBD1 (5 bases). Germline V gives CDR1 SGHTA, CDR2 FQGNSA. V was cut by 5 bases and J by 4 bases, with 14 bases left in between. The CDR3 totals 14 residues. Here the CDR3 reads CASSVTPGGYGYTF. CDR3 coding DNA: TGTGCCAGCAGCGTGACTCCGGGGGGCTATGGCTACACCTTC. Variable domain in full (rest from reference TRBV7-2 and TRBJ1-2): GAGVSQSPSNKVTEKGKDVELRCDPISGHTALYWYRQSLGQGLEFLIYFQGNSAPDKSGLPSDRFSAERTGGSVSTLTIQRTQQEDSAVYLCASSVTPGGYGYTFGSGTRLTVV.

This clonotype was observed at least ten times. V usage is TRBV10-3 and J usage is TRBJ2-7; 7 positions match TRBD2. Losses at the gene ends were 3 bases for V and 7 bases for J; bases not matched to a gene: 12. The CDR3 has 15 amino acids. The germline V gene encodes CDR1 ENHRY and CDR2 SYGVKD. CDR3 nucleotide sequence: TGTGCCATCAGTGATCCACGGACTAGAGTACCTGAGCAGTACTTC. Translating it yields CAISDPRTRVPEQYF.

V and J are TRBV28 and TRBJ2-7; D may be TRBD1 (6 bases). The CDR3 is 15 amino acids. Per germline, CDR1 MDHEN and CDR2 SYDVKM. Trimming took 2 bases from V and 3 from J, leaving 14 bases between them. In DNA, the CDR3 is TGTGCCAGCAGTTTAGGGGGACGGACAGACTACGAGCAGTACTTC. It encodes CASSLGGRTDYEQYF. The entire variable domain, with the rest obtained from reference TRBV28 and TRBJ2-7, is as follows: DVKVTQSSRYLVKRTGEKVFLECVQDMDHENMFWYRQDPGLGLRLIYFSYDVKMKEKGDIPEGYSVSREKKERFSLILESASTNQTSMYLCASSLGGRTDYEQYFGPGTRLTVT.

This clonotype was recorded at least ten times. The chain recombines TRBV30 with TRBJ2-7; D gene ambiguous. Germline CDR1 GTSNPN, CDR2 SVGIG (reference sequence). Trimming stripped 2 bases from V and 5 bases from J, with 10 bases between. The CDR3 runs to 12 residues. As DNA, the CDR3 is TGTGCCTGGAGTCCGACTTACGACGAGCAGTACTTC. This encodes CAWSPTYDEQYF.

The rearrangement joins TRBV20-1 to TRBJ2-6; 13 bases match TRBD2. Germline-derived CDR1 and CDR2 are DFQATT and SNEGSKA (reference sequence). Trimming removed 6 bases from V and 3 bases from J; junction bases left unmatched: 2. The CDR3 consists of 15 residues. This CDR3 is CSATSGRVGANVLTF. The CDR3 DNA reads TGCAGTGCAACTAGCGGGAGGGTTGGGGCCAACGTCCTGACTTTC.

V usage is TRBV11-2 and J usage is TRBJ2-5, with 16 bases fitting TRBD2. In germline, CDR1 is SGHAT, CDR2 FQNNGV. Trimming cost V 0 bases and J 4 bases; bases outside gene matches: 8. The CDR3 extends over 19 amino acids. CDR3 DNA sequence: TGTGCCAGCAGCTTAGATCCCGGGACTAGCGGGAGGGCCGGAGAGACCCAGTACTTC. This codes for CASSLDPGTSGRAGETQYF.

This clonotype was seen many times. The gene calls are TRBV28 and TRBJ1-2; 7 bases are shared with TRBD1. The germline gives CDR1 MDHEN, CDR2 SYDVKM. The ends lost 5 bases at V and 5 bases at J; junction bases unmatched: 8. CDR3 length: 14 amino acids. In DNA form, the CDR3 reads TGTGCCAGCAGTGCAACCCCCAGGGGGTATGGCTACACCTTC. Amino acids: CASSATPRGYGYTF.

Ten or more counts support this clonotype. The CDR3 spells CASIADRQANYGYTF. CDR3 bases: TGTGCCAGTATTGCGGACAGGCAAGCTAACTATGGCTACACCTTC. The chain combines TRBV19 with TRBJ1-2; 7 positions match TRBD1. V gave up 7 bases and J gave up 0 bases; unmatched junction bases: 8. This CDR3 is 15 amino acids long. Per germline, CDR1 LNHDA and CDR2 SQIVND (reference sequence).

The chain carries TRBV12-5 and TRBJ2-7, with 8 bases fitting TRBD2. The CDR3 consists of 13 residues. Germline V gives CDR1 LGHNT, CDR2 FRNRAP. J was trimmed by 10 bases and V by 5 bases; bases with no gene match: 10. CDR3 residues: CASGRSRGENQYF. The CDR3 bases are TGTGCTAGTGGTCGATCGCGGGGGGAAAATCAGTACTTC.

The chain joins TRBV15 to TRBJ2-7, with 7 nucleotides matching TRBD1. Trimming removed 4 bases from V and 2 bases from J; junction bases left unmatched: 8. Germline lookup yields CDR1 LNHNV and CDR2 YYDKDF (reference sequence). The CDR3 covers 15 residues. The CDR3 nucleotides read TGTGCCACCAGCACTCAGTTGACAGGGACCTACGAGCAGTACTTC. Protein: CATSTQLTGTYEQYF.